The sample holds one count of the clone carrying this T cell receptor beta chain. Its antigen is undetermined. This sample stems from a study of CD8+ T cells in alopecia areata. General study points: In scalp and blood, many expanded lesional clones persisted during tofacitinib. In scalp, tofacitinib significantly decreased clonality and expanded CD8+ clones among the top 100.

Extraction and reverse transcription of RNA yielded cDNA as the sequencing template. Here immunoSEQ multiplex PCR was the method, and the copy in TCRdb shows in-frame clones only, minus some. The sample has some 180,000 clones; 40% to 55% are singletons. Treatment in this sample: oral pan-JAK inhibitor, 5-10 mg twice daily. This material consisted of CD8+ T cells sorted from blood, taken at week 52, from a patient treated with tofacitinib. The sequence was obtained from a human donor with alopecia areata.

Here the CDR3 DNA reads TGTGCCAGCAGTCGGGATCAGGGAAACTATGGCTACACCTTC. Translated, it gives CASSRDQGNYGYTF. This chain connects TRBV27 to TRBJ1-2; D may be TRBD1 (5 bases). The germline CDR1 and CDR2 sequences are MNHEY and SMNVEV (reference sequence). This CDR3 spans 14 amino acids. V dropped 5 bases and J dropped 2 bases, with 12 bases sitting between them.